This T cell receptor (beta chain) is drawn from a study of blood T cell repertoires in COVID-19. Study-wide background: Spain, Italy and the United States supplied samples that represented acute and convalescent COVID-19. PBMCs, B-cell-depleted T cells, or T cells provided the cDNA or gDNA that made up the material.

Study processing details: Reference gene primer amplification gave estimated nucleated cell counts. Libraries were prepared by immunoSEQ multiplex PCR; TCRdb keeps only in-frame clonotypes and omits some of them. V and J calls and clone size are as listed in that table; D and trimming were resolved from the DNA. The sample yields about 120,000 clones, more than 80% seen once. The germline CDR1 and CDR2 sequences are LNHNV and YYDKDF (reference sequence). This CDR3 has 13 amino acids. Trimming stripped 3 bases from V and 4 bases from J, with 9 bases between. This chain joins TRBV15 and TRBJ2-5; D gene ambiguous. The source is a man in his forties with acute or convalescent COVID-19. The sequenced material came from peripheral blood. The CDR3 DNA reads TGTGCCACCAGCAGTCCCCCAGGAGAGACCCAGTACTTC. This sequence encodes CATSSPPGETQYF.